One sample yielded the 13 T cell receptor beta chains listed below, sequenced in a study of cytomegalovirus exposure and HLA in healthy donors. Primers: 60 Vbeta forward and 13 Jbeta reverse. Generated by immunoSEQ multiplex PCR, the TCRdb table keeps only in-frame clones and is missing some. Of approximately 30,000 clones listed, 65% to 75% are singletons. The specimen sequenced was PBMCs. The source is a man between 50 and 59 years old in good health and CMV-seropositive.

This rearrangement joins TRBV28 to TRBJ2-7, with D possibly matching TRBD2 (6 bases). CDR3 length: 14 amino acids. CDR1 is MDHEN, CDR2 SYDVKM, per germline. The ends were cut back, 10 bases at V and 2 bases at J, with 18 bases in the middle. CDR3 amino acids: CATTPSGRPYEQYF. Here the CDR3 DNA reads TGTGCCACTACCCCTAGTGGGAGGCCCTACGAGCAGTACTTC.

This clone has more than one count but fewer than ten. The V and J genes are TRBV28 and TRBJ2-7, with 10 bases aligning to TRBD2. Trimming cost V 4 bases and J 0 bases; bases outside gene matches: 18. CDR3 length equals 20 residues. Germline CDR1 and CDR2: MDHEN and SYDVKM. The DNA for the CDR3 is TGTGCCAGCAGTTCCCTAGCGGGAGTCCTACGATATTCCAGCTCCTACGAGCAGTACTTC. Protein: CASSSLAGVLRYSSSYEQYF. The complete variable domain, with remaining parts taken from reference TRBV28 and TRBJ2-7, reads DVKVTQSSRYLVKRTGEKVFLECVQDMDHENMFWYRQDPGLGLRLIYFSYDVKMKEKGDIPEGYSVSREKKERFSLILESASTNQTSMYLCASSSLAGVLRYSSSYEQYFGPGTRLTVT.

This clone was recorded only once. The rearrangement links TRBV6-1 to TRBJ2-1, with TRBD2 as a possible D gene (5 bases). Trimming took off 6 bases at V and 0 bases at J, with 12 bases between the two ends. The CDR3 runs 15 residues. The germline V gene encodes CDR1 MNHNS and CDR2 SASEGT. CDR3 amino acids: CASRFQRSSYNEQFF. The CDR3 region has the DNA TGTGCCAGCAGATTCCAGCGGAGCTCCTACAATGAGCAGTTCTTC.

This rearrangement joins TRBV30 to TRBJ1-1; possible D gene TRBD1, 6 bases. Trimming removed 2 bases at V and 4 bases at J, with 14 bases between. The CDR3 extends over 14 amino acids. From germline, CDR1 is GTSNPN and CDR2 SVGIG (reference sequence). The DNA for the CDR3 is TGTGCCTGGAGTAGGGGGGGTGGAATCACTGAAGCTTTCTTT. It is translated as CAWSRGGGITEAFF.

This chain links TRBV5-6 with TRBJ2-5; D gene unclear. CDR1 and CDR2 from the germline V gene are SGHDT and YYEEEE. This CDR3 has 14 residues. V was trimmed by 2 bases and J by 0 bases, leaving 8 bases between them. The CDR3 loop reads CASSFVYYQETQYF. The CDR3 coding sequence is TGTGCCAGCAGCTTTGTTTACTACCAAGAGACCCAGTACTTC.

This clone turned up a few times. V usage is TRBV13 and J usage is TRBJ2-7; 11 bases fit TRBD2. The germline V gene has CDR1 PRHDT and CDR2 FYEKMQ (reference sequence). The length of the CDR3 is 16 residues. The V gene end was trimmed by 0 bases and the J gene end by 2 bases; junction bases not matched to a gene: 3. The DNA of the CDR3 is TGTGCCAGCAGCTTAGGTAGCGGGAGGGATACCTACGAGCAGTACTTC. It encodes CASSLGSGRDTYEQYF.

The gene calls are TRBV6-1 and TRBJ2-3, with 9 bases fitting TRBD2. The CDR3 runs 15 residues. CDR1 and CDR2 from the germline V gene are MNHNS and SASEGT. Germline trimming cut 5 bases from V and 2 bases from J; bases unmatched to any gene: 5. CDR3 region: CASSTTSGNTDTQYF. DNA of the CDR3: TGTGCCAGCAGTACGACTAGCGGAAACACAGATACGCAGTATTTT.

This clone was observed a few times. The gene calls are TRBV4-1 and TRBJ2-7; 8 bases are a match to TRBD1. Trimming removed 3 bases from V and 6 bases from J; junction bases left unmatched: 13. Germline V gene data show CDR1 as MGHRA and CDR2 as YSYEKL. CDR3 length: 16 residues. CDR3 sequence reads: CASSHAGGNRGSEQYF. In nucleotides, the CDR3 is TGCGCCAGCAGCCACGCGGGTGGGAACAGGGGGAGCGAGCAGTACTTC.

In its sample, this clone was seen a few times. The gene calls are TRBV25-1 and TRBJ2-3, with D tentatively TRBD1 (5 bases). The germline gives CDR1 MGHDK, CDR2 SYGVNS. The CDR3 covers 16 residues. V lost 3 bases and J lost 2, with 15 bases in between. CDR3 region: CASSEGPRGSTDTQYF. CDR3 sequence (DNA): TGTGCCAGCAGTGAGGGCCCTAGGGGATCCACAGATACGCAGTATTTT.

The chain combines TRBV5-1 with TRBJ1-4; maybe TRBD1 (6 bases). Trimming took 0 bases from V and 4 from J, leaving 10 bases between them. Germline V CDR1 and CDR2: SGHRS, YFSETQ. The CDR3 runs 15 residues. CDR3 residues: CASSLATGNNEKLFF. The CDR3 region has the DNA TGCGCCAGCAGCTTGGCAACAGGGAATAATGAAAAACTGTTTTTT.

Details on this clone: This likely reflects a read error, since a far larger clone is one base away. Additional DNA sequences in this sample encode the identical CDR3. The chain couples TRBV7-8 to TRBJ2-3; D uncertain. This CDR3 contains 14 residues. Germline V gene sequence: CDR1 SGHVS, CDR2 FQNEAQ. This CDR3 is CASSLAFVTDTQYF. The CDR3 region has the DNA TGTGCCAGCAGCTTAGCATTCGTCACAGATACTCAGTATTTT.

The V and J genes are TRBV7-2 and TRBJ2-2, with 9 positions matching TRBD1. Germline V lookup: CDR1 SGHTA, CDR2 FQGNSA. The V gene end was trimmed by 5 bases and the J gene end by 9 bases; junction bases not matched to a gene: 13. The CDR3 has 16 residues. CDR3 region: CASSPPGGTGSRELFF. The DNA for the CDR3 is TGTGCCAGCAGCCCCCCAGGTGGGACAGGGTCCCGGGAGCTGTTTTTT. The variable domain in full, with the rest retrieved from reference TRBV7-2 and TRBJ2-2, is GAGVSQSPSNKVTEKGKDVELRCDPISGHTALYWYRQSLGQGLEFLIYFQGNSAPDKSGLPSDRFSAERTGGSVSTLTIQRTQQEDSAVYLCASSPPGGTGSRELFFGEGSRLTVL.

This clone has just one count. V usage is TRBV14 and J usage is TRBJ2-1; 9 bases fit TRBD2. Germline CDR1 reads SGHDN; CDR2 reads FVKESK. Trimming at V came to 0 bases and at J to 0 bases, leaving 6 bases not matched to a gene. The CDR3 totals 18 residues. The CDR3 nucleotides read TGTGCCAGCAGCCAAGATTTCAGCGGGGGGAGCTCCTACAATGAGCAGTTCTTC. It specifies CASSQDFSGGSSYNEQFF.